This record looks at one TCR beta chain sequence and its context. J was trimmed by 4 bases and V by 5 bases; bases with no gene match: 8. CDR3 length equals 14 residues. The germline V gene encodes CDR1 SGHNT and CDR2 YYREEE (reference sequence). This record comes from a study of blood T cell repertoires in COVID-19. On the study more broadly: The samples span acute and convalescent COVID-19 from the United States, Italy and Spain.

Original data processing: Amplification with reference gene primers provided the estimates of nucleated cell counts. Sequenced by immunoSEQ multiplex PCR; TCRdb stores in-frame clones only, minus some. V and J calls plus clone size are reproduced from that table; the DNA served to infer D and trimming. This repertoire shows 300,000 to 400,000 clones, more than 70% found once; its top ten account for around 8%. The rearrangement uses TRBV5-4 and TRBJ1-2; 7 bases agree with TRBD1. The clonotype comes from a woman in her fifties or sixties who had recovered from COVID-19. Sequencing used peripheral blood. The CDR3 nucleotides are TGTGCCAGCAGTCCCGACAGGGTATCCTATGGCTACACCTTC. Amino acid sequence: CASSPDRVSYGYTF. The whole variable domain, filled in from reference TRBV5-4 and TRBJ1-2, reads ETGVTQSPTHLIKTRGQQVTLRCSSQSGHNTVSWYQQALGQGPQFIFQYYREEENGRGNFPPRFSGLQFPNYSSELNVNALELDDSALYLCASSPDRVSYGYTFGSGTRLTVV.